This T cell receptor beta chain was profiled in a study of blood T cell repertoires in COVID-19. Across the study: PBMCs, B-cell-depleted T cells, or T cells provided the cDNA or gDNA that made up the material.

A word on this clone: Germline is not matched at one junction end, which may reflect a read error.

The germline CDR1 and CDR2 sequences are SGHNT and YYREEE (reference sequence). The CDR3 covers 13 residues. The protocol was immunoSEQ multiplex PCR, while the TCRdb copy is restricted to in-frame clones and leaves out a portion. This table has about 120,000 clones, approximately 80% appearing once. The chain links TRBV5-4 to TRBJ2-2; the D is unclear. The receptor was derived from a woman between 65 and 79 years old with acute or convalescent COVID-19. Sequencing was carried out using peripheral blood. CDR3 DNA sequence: TGTGCCAGCAGTTTGGACGGGACCGGGGAGCTGTTTTTT. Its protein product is CASSLDGTGELFF.